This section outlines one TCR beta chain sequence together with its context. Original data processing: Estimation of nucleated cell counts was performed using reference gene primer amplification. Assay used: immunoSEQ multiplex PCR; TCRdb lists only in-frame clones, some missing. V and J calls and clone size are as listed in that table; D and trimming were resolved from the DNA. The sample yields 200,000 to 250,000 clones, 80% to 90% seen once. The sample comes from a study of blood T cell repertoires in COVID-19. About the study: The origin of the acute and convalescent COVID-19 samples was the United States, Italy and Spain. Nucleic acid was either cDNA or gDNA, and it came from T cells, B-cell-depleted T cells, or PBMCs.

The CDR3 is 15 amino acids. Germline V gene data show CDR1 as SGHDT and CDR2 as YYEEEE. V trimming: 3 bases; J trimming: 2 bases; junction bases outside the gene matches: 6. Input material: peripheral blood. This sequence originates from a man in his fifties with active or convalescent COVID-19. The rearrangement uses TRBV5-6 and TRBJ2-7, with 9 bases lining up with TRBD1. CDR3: CASSWGDRETYEQYV. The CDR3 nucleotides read TGTGCCAGCAGCTGGGGGGACAGGGAAACCTACGAGCAGTACGTC.